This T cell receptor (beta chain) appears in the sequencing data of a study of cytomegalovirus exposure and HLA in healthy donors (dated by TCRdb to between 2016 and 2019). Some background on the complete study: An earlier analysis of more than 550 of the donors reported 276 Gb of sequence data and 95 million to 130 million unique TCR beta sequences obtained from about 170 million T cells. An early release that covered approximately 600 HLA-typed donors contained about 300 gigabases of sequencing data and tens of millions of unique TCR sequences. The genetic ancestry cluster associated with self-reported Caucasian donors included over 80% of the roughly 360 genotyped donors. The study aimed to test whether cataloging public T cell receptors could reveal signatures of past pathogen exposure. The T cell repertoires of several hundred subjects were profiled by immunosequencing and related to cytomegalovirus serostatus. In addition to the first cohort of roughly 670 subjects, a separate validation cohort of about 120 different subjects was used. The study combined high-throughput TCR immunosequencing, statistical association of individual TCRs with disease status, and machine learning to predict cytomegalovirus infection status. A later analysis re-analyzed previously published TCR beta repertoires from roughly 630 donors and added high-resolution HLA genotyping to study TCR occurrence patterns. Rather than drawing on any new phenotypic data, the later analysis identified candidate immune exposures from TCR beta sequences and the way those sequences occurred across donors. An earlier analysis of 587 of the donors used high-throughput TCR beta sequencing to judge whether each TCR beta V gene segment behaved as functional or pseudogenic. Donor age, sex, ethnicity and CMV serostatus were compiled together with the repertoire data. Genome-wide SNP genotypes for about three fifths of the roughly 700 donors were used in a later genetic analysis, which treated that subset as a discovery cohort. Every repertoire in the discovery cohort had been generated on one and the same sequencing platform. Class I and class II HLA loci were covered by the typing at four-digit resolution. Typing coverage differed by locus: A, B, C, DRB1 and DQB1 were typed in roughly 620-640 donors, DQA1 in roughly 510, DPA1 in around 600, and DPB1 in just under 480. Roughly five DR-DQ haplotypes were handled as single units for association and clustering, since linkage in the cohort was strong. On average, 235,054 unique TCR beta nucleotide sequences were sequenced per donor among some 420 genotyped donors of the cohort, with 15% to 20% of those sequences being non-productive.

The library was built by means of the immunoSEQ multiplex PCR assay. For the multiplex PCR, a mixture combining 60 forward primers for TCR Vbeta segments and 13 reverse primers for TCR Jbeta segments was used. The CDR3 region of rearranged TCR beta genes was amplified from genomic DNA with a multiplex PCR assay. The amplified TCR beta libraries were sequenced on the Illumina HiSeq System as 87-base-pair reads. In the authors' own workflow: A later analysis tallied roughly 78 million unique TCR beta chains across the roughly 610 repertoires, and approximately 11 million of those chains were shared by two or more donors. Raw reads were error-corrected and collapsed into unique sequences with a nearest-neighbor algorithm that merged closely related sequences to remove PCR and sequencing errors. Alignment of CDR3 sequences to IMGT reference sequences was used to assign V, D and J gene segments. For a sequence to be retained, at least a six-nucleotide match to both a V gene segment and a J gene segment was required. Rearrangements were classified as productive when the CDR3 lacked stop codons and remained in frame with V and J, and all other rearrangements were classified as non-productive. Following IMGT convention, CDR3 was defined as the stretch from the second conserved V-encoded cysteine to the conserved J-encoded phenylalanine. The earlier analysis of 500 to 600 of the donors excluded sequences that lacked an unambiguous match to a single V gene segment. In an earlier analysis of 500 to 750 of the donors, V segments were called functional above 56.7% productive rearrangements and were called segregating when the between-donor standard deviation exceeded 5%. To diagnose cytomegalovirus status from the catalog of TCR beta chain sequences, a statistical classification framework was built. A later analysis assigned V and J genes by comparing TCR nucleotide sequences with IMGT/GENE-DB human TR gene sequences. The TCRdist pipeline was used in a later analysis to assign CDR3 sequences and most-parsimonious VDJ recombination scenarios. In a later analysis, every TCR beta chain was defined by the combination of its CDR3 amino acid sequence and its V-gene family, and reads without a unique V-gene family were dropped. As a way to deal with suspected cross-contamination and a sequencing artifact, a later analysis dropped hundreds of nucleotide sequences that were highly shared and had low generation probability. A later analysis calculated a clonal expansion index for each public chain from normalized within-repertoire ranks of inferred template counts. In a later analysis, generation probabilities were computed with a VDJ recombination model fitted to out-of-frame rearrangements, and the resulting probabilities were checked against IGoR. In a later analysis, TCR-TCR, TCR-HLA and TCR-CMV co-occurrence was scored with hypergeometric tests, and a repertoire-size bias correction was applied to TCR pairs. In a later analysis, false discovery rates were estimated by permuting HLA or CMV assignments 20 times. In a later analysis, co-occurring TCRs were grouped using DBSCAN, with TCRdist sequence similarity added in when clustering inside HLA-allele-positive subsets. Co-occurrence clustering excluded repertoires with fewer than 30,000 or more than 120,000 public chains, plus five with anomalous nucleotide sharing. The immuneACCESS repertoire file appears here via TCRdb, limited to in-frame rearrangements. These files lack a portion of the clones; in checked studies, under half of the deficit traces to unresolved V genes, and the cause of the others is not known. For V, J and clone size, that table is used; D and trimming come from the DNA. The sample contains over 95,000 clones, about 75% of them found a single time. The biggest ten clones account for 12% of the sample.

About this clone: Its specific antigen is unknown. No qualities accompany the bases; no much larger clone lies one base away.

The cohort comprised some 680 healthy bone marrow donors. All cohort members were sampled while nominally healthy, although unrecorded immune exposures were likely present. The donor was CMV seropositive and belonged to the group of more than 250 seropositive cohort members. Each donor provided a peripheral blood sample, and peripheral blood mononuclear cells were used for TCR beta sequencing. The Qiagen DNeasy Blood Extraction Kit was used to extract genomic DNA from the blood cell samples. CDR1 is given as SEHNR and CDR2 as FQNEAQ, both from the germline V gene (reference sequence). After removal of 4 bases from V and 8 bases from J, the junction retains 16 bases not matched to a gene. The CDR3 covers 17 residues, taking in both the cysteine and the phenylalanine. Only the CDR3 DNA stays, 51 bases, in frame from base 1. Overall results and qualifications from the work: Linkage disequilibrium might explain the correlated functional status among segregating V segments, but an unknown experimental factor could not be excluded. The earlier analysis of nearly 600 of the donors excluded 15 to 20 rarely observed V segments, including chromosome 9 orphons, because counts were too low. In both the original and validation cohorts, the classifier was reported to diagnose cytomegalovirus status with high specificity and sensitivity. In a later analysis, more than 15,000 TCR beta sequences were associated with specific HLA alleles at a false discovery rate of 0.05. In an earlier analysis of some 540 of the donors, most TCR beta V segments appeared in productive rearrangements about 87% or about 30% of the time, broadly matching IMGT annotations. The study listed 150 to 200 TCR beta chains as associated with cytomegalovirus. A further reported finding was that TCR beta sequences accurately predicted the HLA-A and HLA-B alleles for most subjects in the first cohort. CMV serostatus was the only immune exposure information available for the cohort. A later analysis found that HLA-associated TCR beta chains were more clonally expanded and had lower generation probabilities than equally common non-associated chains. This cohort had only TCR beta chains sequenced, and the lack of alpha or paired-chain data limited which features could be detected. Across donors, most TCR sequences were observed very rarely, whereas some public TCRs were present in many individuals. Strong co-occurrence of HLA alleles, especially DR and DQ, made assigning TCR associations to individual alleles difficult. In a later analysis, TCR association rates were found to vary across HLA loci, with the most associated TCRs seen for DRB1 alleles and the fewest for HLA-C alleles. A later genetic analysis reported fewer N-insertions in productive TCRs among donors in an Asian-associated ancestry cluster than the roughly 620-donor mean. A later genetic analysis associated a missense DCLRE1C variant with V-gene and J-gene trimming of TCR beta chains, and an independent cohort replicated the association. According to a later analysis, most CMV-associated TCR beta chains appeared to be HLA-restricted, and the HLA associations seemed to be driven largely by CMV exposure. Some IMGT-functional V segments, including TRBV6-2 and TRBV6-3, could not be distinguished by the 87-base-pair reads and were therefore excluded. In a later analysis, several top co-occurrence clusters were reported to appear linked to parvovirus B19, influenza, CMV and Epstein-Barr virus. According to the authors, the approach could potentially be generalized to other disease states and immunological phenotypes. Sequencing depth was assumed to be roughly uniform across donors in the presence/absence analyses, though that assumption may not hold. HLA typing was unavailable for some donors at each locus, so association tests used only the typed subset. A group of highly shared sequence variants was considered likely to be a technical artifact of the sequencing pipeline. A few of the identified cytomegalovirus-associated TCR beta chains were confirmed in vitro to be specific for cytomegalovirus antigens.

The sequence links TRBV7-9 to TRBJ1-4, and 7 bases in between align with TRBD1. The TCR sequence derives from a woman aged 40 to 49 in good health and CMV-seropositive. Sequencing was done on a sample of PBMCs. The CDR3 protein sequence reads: CASSSFLGTDGAEKLFF. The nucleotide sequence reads TGTGCCAGCAGCTCATTCCTCGGGACAGACGGAGCAGAAAAACTGTTTTTT.